The 9 T cell receptor beta chains reported below all come from one sample, sequenced in a study of cytomegalovirus exposure and HLA in healthy donors (TCRdb year 2017). Library preparation used the immunoSEQ multiplex PCR assay. The multiplex PCR relied on a mix of 60 forward primers for TCR Vbeta segments and 13 reverse primers for TCR Jbeta segments. TCRdb carries this immuneACCESS record with in-frame sequences only. Its versions omit some clonotypes, under half of them owing to an unresolved V gene in the studies checked, with the rest unexplained. This sample comprises 95,000 to 150,000 clones, around 81% of them detected only once. The ten largest clonotypes hold 0.95% to 1.5% of the sample. The sequenced material came from PBMCs. The receptor source for this set is a female donor in good health and CMV-seronegative.

The rearrangement uses TRBV5-8 and TRBJ1-4; 9 nucleotides align to TRBD1. Germline V gene lookup returns CDR1 SGHTS and CDR2 YDEGEE. The CDR3 length is 15 residues. Trimming took 4 bases from V and 5 from J; bases not matched to a gene: 6. The CDR3, as DNA: TGTGCCAGCAGCCTGGACAGGGGAAGAAATGAAAAACTGTTTTTT. Protein: CASSLDRGRNEKLFF. Variable domain in full (rest from reference TRBV5-8 and TRBJ1-4): EAGVTQSPTHLIKTRGQQATLRCSPISGHTSVYWYQQALGLGLQFLLWYDEGEERNRGNFPPRFSGRQFPNYSSELNVNALELEDSALYLCASSLDRGRNEKLFFGSGTQLSVL.

The chain uses TRBV7-9 and TRBJ2-1; possible D gene TRBD2, 6 bases. V was pared by 1 base and J by 2 bases, with 9 bases between. Germline assignment: CDR1 SEHNR and CDR2 FQNEAQ (reference sequence). There are 15 residues in the CDR3. DNA for the CDR3: TGTGCCAGCAGCTTAGGGGAGGCCCCCTACAATGAGCAGTTCTTC. Its protein is CASSLGEAPYNEQFF. Drawing the rest from reference TRBV7-9 and TRBJ2-1, the complete variable domain is DTGVSQNPRHKITKRGQNVTFRCDPISEHNRLYWYRQTLGQGPEFLTYFQNEAQLEKSRLLSDRFSAERPKGSFSTLEIQRTEQGDSAMYLCASSLGEAPYNEQFFGPGTRLTVL.

This chain joins TRBV29-1 and TRBJ2-1; D gene ambiguous. CDR1 and CDR2 from the germline V gene are SQVTM and ANQGSEA. The CDR3 runs to 11 residues. Between the trimmed V and J ends, which lost 1 base and 10 bases, there was a span of 8 bases. In DNA form, the CDR3 reads TGCAGCGTTGAAGGCCTCGGGGAGCAGTTCTTC. Translation: CSVEGLGEQFF.

This clone was counted between two and nine times. J is TRBJ2-5 and V is TRBV25-1; weak D call: TRBD1 (5 bases). Trimming shortened V by 3 bases and J by 5 bases, and 16 bases separated the two germline ends. The CDR3 is made up of 15 amino acids. Per germline, CDR1 MGHDK and CDR2 SYGVNS. CDR3 sequence reads: CASSDSVWGRETQYF. CDR3 in DNA: TGTGCCAGCAGTGATAGTGTGTGGGGCAGGGAGACCCAGTACTTC. The whole variable domain, filled in from reference TRBV25-1 and TRBJ2-5, reads EADIYQTPRYLVIGTGKKITLECSQTMGHDKMYWYQQDPGMELHLIHYSYGVNSTEKGDLSSESTVSRIRTEHFPLTLESARPSHTSQYLCASSDSVWGRETQYFGPGTRLLVL.

This clone has more than one count but fewer than ten. The V call is TRBV7-9, the J call TRBJ2-1, with TRBD1 matching 7 bases. This CDR3 has 18 amino acids. CDR1 and CDR2 (germline): SEHNR, FQNEAQ (reference sequence). Trimming at V came to 5 bases and at J to 0 bases, leaving 13 bases not matched to a gene. This CDR3 reads CASSLDRVSVSSYNEQFF. In DNA form, the CDR3 reads TGTGCCAGCAGCCTCGACAGGGTCTCCGTGAGCTCCTACAATGAGCAGTTCTTC.

The rearrangement links TRBV7-9 to TRBJ2-7, with D perhaps matching TRBD1 (6 bases). CDR1 is SEHNR and CDR2 is FQNEAQ in the germline V gene (reference sequence). V lost 7 bases and J lost 3, with 13 bases in between. This CDR3 contains 13 residues. CDR3 in amino acids: CASTTGQNYEQYF. CDR3 bases: TGTGCCAGCACCACAGGACAGAACTACGAGCAGTACTTC. The full variable domain, in which reference TRBV7-9 and TRBJ2-7 provide the parts outside the CDR3, is DTGVSQNPRHKITKRGQNVTFRCDPISEHNRLYWYRQTLGQGPEFLTYFQNEAQLEKSRLLSDRFSAERPKGSFSTLEIQRTEQGDSAMYLCASTTGQNYEQYFGPGTRLTVT.

The chain carries TRBV7-9 and TRBJ1-2; 7 positions agree with TRBD1. Unmatched junction bases numbered 6, after V lost 1 base and J lost 7 bases. Germline assignment: CDR1 SEHNR and CDR2 FQNEAQ (reference sequence). The CDR3 has 14 amino acids. CDR3 DNA sequence: TGTGCCAGCAGCTTAGGGGCAGGGGGAAGTGGCTACACCTTC. Protein sequence: CASSLGAGGSGYTF.

This chain joins TRBV5-4 and TRBJ2-3, with 8 bases matching TRBD2. The CDR3 runs 16 residues. The junction had 10 bases not matched to a gene; V was cut back by 4 bases and J by 3 bases. From germline, CDR1 is SGHNT and CDR2 YYREEE (reference sequence). Here the CDR3 reads CASSLLAGGVTDTQYF. CDR3 sequence (DNA): TGTGCCAGCAGCCTCCTCGCGGGGGGCGTTACAGATACGCAGTATTTT.

The V gene is TRBV11-3, the J gene TRBJ2-5; perhaps TRBD2 as D (5 bases). Germline CDR1 is SGHNT and CDR2 is YENEEA. V gave up 3 bases and J gave up 3 bases, with 5 bases separating them. This CDR3 comprises 12 residues. The chain's CDR3 is CASSLGEETQYF. The CDR3 DNA sequence: TGTGCCAGCAGCTTGGGAGAAGAGACCCAGTACTTC.